This T cell receptor beta chain was captured in a study of blood T cell repertoires in COVID-19. For the study at large: From T cells, B-cell-depleted T cells, or PBMCs came the material, which was cDNA or gDNA.

Authors' processing steps: Scientists estimated how many nucleated cells there were by amplifying reference gene primers. Assay used: immunoSEQ multiplex PCR; TCRdb lists only in-frame clones, some missing. The DNA gave D and trimming, while V, J and clone size come from that table. The sample holds about 190,000 clones; 70% to 90% are singletons and the top ten take 6.2%. The germline CDR1 and CDR2 sequences are MNHEY and SMNVEV (reference sequence). Trimming cost V 3 bases and J 1 base, with 9 bases left between them. CDR3 size: 14 residues. The specimen sequenced was peripheral blood. The TCR sequence derives from a woman between 40 and 55 years old who had recovered from COVID-19. The genes are TRBV27 and TRBJ2-5; perhaps TRBD2 as D (7 bases). The DNA of the CDR3 is TGTGCCAGCAGTTTTCGGGGGGCCCAAGAGACCCAGTACTTC. It translates to CASSFRGAQETQYF.